The next 9 T cell receptor beta chains were all read from a single sample in a study of T cell clusters in autoimmune cytopenias. TRB rearrangements were amplified by touch-down multiplex PCR with mixed TRB-A/B primers. TCRdb reprocessed the multiplex PCR reads, with one entry per CDR3 protein and no DNA. The sample holds 6,500 to 8,000 distinct CDR3 sequences. TRB amplification used 250 ng of peripheral blood genomic DNA. The sequenced material came from peripheral blood. Source of these receptors: a human donor with an autoimmune cytopenia or autoimmune hepatitis (not recorded which).

This clonotype counts as medium-sized by frequency. The rearrangement links TRBV6-2 or TRBV6-3 to TRBJ1-2; absent DNA, TCRdb's TRBD1 call cannot be checked. The CDR3 loop spans 17 amino acids. CDR1 and CDR2 (germline): MNHEY, SVGEGT. The CDR3 region is CASSTASRDRFPYGYTF.

CDR3 residues: CATSDFPPRRGLLYGYTF. J is TRBJ1-2 and V is TRBV24-1. Germline V gives CDR1 KGHDR, CDR2 SFDVKD. The CDR3 covers 18 residues.

The rearrangement uses TRBV5-1 and TRBJ2-1; no DNA is available, so the TRBD1 call from TCRdb remains unchecked. The CDR3 contains 14 residues. Germline V gene data show CDR1 as SGHRS and CDR2 as YFSETQ. The chain's CDR3 is CASRRVIQGDEQFF.

The gene calls are TRBV4-3 and TRBJ2-3; TCRdb's D call, TRBD2, is unchecked because there is no DNA. This CDR3 contains 16 residues. Germline values: CDR1 LGHNA, CDR2 YSLEER. The CDR3 spells CASSRNLAGTTDTQYF.

The chain employs TRBV20-1 and TRBJ2-3. This CDR3 region has 14 residues. Germline assignment: CDR1 DFQATT and CDR2 SNEGSKA (reference sequence). CDR3 protein: CSASRSSSTDTQYF.

The chain uses TRBV28 and TRBJ2-3. This CDR3 is built from 13 residues. CDR1 is MDHEN and CDR2 is SYDVKM in the germline V gene. This CDR3 is CASSLAGIETRYF.

This CDR3 reads CASTIGGGRYEQYF. The chain employs TRBV7-9 and TRBJ2-7; TCRdb names TRBD1, which stays unverified in the absence of DNA. The V gene's germline CDR1 is SEHNR and CDR2 FQNEAQ (reference sequence). The length of the CDR3 is 14 residues.

J is TRBJ1-2 and V is TRBV7-2. Germline loops: CDR1 SGHTA, CDR2 FQGNSA. The CDR3 spans 15 residues. The chain's CDR3 is CASSLQAGPNYGYTF.

This clonotype registers medium-sized by frequency. This chain connects TRBV19 to TRBJ2-2; the TCRdb call, TRBD1, lacks DNA for checking. The CDR3 length is 14 residues. The germline V gene encodes CDR1 LNHDA and CDR2 SQIVND (reference sequence). CDR3: CASSVGGRTGELFF.